The TCR beta chain under discussion was sequenced for a study of glioma-infiltrating T cells. The study, taken as a whole, reports: Very few CDR3 sequences were shared between tissue and blood. Gliomas, especially low-grade, showed above-expected tissue-blood divergence; non-neoplastic patients showed below.

V gave up 0 bases and J gave up 4 bases, with 10 bases separating them. This CDR3 has 15 amino acids. Per the germline V gene, CDR1 is MNHNY and CDR2 is SVGAGI (reference sequence). Using RNA template, CDR3s of TCR alpha and beta were amplified with iRepertoire arm-PCR. One-step reverse transcription and amplification started from approximately 100-400 ng of tissue mRNA or PBMC total RNA. TCRdb analysed the multiplex PCR reads with MiXCR anew, one entry per CDR3 protein. The top ten clones hold 5.2% of a sample with about 180,000 distinct CDR3 sequences, about 47% of them seen once. This clonotype was observed at least ten times. Antigen unknown.

The chain joins TRBV6-6 to TRBJ1-3; D ambiguous. The sequence was obtained from a human donor with low-grade glioma or glioblastoma, undergoing nonglioma brain surgery, or in good health (not recorded which). Sequencing input: glioma tissue, nonneoplastic brain tissue, or PBMCs (not recorded which). CDR3 coding DNA: TGTGCCAGCAGTTACTCCCCGGGAGGAGGAAACACCATATATTTT. Encoded protein: CASSYSPGGGNTIYF.